This T cell receptor beta chain was retrieved from a study of control samples from healthy donors and cancer patients. Measured with immunoSEQ multiplex PCR; TCRdb has only the in-frame clones, and not every one. The sample carries some 71,000 clones, approximately 87% recorded once. Looked up from germline, CDR1 is ENHRY and CDR2 is SYGVKD. The CDR3 is 15 amino acids. V was pared by 6 bases and J by 6 bases, with 18 bases between. The sample consisted of PBMCs. This receptor was identified in a woman aged 45-60 years with head and neck cancer. The J gene is TRBJ2-1, the V gene TRBV10-3; D remains ambiguous. The CDR3 DNA follows: TGTGCCATCAGGTCAAGACACACCCTTGGCAATGAGCAGTTCTTC. Encoded protein: CAIRSRHTLGNEQFF.